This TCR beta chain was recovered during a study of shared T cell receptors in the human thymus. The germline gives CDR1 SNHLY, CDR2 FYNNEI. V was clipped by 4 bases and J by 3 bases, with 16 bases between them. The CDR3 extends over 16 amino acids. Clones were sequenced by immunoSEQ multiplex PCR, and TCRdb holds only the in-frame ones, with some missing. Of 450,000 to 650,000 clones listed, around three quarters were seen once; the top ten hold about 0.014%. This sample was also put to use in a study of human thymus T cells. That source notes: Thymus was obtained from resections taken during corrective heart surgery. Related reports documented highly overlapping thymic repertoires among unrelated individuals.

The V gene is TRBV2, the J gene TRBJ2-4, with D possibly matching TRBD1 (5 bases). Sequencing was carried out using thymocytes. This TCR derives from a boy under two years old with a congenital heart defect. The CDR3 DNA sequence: TGTGCCAGCAGTGGGTCATCAGGGTTCGGCAAAAACATTCAGTACTTC. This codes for CASSGSSGFGKNIQYF.